This TCR beta chain is drawn from a study of beta chain features in type 1 diabetes. General study points: At VDJ recombination sites, type 1 diabetes patients had fewer insertions and more deleted nucleotides.

The V and J ends lost 4 bases and 15 bases, in that order; junction bases with no gene match: 8. The CDR3 has 12 residues. Germline CDR1 MNHNY, CDR2 SVGAGI (reference sequence). What was sequenced were expressed TCRB transcripts, since all of the isolated RNA had been reverse transcribed. Naive, central memory and regulatory T cell samples averaged approximately 3.9 million immunoSEQ reads each. Assay used: immunoSEQ multiplex PCR; TCRdb lists only in-frame clones, some missing. The sample has over 700,000 clones, roughly 16% seen once. On this clone: The target antigen is unknown.

This rearrangement joins TRBV6-6 to TRBJ2-1, with TRBD1 identical over 8 bases. The clonotype comes from a woman between 18 and 29 years old in good health. Source material: naive CD4+ T cells from blood. In DNA form, the CDR3 reads TGTGCCAGCAGTTCCCGGCAGGGGGCGCGGTTCTTC. This sequence encodes CASSSRQGARFF.